A selection of T cell receptor beta chains follows, all from one sample in a study of T cell clones after liver transplantation. The assay was immunoSEQ multiplex PCR, and TCRdb's table has in-frame clones only and misses some. The table has some 70,000 clones, roughly 80% seen once. This material consisted of CD4+ T cells from blood, taken before liver transplant. These receptors originate from a human donor who received a liver transplant. Both conserved end residues are part of each CDR3. The D gene is left open where the match is weak. A row's size may be missing; if present it is once, few, many or a size class.

J: TRBJ1-2; V: TRBV6-6; D: -; size: -; DNA: TGTGCCAGCAGCAACAGGGACGGCTACACCTTC; CDR3: CASSNRDGYTF
J: TRBJ1-5; V: TRBV5-6; D: TRBD1; size: -; DNA: TGTGCCAGCAGCTCCATGGACAGGCCCTATAGCAATCAGCCCCAGCATTTT; CDR3: CASSSMDRPYSNQPQHF
J: TRBJ2-7; V: TRBV6-6; D: -; size: -; DNA: TGTGCCAGCAGGGAGGGGGGGGAAGCCTACGAGCAGTACTTC; CDR3: CASREGGEAYEQYF
J: TRBJ2-1; V: TRBV2; D: -; size: -; DNA: TGTGCCAGCAGTTACCTACAGGGCAATGAGCAGTTCTTC; CDR3: CASSYLQGNEQFF
J: TRBJ2-1; V: TRBV27; D: TRBD1; size: -; DNA: TGTGCCAGCTGGGGACAGGGTAATAATGAGCAGTTCTTC; CDR3: CASWGQGNNEQFF
J: TRBJ2-7; V: TRBV5-4; D: TRBD2; size: once; DNA: TGTGCCAGCAGCGTCCCGGGACTAGCGGAGCAAAGCTCCTACGAGCAGTACTTC; CDR3: CASSVPGLAEQSSYEQYF
J: TRBJ2-5; V: TRBV6-5; D: -; size: -; DNA: TGTGCCAGCAGTTTTGCGGGACCCACGCAAGAGACCCAGTACTTC; CDR3: CASSFAGPTQETQYF
J: TRBJ1-1; V: TRBV7-9; D: -; size: -; DNA: TGTGCCAGCAGCTCTGCGACGGGGAACACTGAAGCTTTCTTT; CDR3: CASSSATGNTEAFF
J: TRBJ1-4; V: TRBV5-1; D: TRBD1; size: -; DNA: TGCGCCAGCAGCCCGGACAGGGGGAGTGAAAAACTGTTTTTT; CDR3: CASSPDRGSEKLFF
J: TRBJ2-6; V: TRBV4-3; D: -; size: -; DNA: TGCGCCAGCAGCCAAGATGTCGGGTCTGGGGCCAACGTCCTGACTTTC; CDR3: CASSQDVGSGANVLTF
J: TRBJ1-6; V: TRBV18; D: TRBD1; size: -; DNA: TGTGCCAGCTCACCCGACAGGGGGATACGGACACCCCTCCACTTT; CDR3: CASSPDRGIRTPLHF
J: TRBJ2-5; V: TRBV28; D: -; size: -; DNA: TGTGCCAGCAGCCCTCGCGGCAGGCCGCAAGAGACCCAGTACTTC; CDR3: CASSPRGRPQETQYF
J: TRBJ2-1; V: TRBV18; D: TRBD2; size: -; DNA: TGTGCCAGCTCACCACCGTCGGGAGGAAGAGATGAGCAGTTCTTC; CDR3: CASSPPSGGRDEQFF
J: TRBJ1-2; V: TRBV11-2; D: -; size: few; DNA: TGTGCCAGCAGCTTCGGAGGTGGCTACACCTTC; CDR3: CASSFGGGYTF
J: TRBJ1-5; V: TRBV18; D: -; size: -; DNA: TGTGCCAGCTCGCCCACAGGGTGGGATCAGCCCCAGCATTTT; CDR3: CASSPTGWDQPQHF
J: TRBJ2-5; V: TRBV29-1; D: -; size: -; DNA: TGCAGCGCTGGAGAACCTCAAGCCCAAGAGACCCAGTACTTC; CDR3: CSAGEPQAQETQYF
J: TRBJ2-1; V: TRBV6-6; D: TRBD2; size: -; DNA: TGTGCCAGCCGACTAGCGGGAGGTCCCAATGAGCAGTTCTTC; CDR3: CASRLAGGPNEQFF
J: TRBJ1-2; V: TRBV5-1; D: -; size: -; DNA: TGCGCCAGCAGCTTTAGATCCAGGGCAGGGGTGCATGGCTACACCTTC; CDR3: CASSFRSRAGVHGYTF
J: TRBJ1-1; V: TRBV29-1; D: TRBD1; size: -; DNA: TGCAGCGTTTCCGGACAGGGGGCTTGGAACACTGAAGCTTTCTTT; CDR3: CSVSGQGAWNTEAFF
J: TRBJ2-2; V: TRBV5-1; D: TRBD1; size: -; DNA: TGCGCCAGCAGCTTTGGCAGGGGGCACACCGGGGAGCTGTTTTTT; CDR3: CASSFGRGHTGELFF
J: TRBJ2-5; V: TRBV6-6; D: TRBD2; size: -; DNA: TGTGCCAGCAGTTATCCGACTAGCGGGAGGGGAGAGACCCAGTACTTC; CDR3: CASSYPTSGRGETQYF
J: TRBJ2-3; V: TRBV30; D: -; size: -; DNA: TGTGCCTTCTCCCAACTAAGCAAAGATACGCAGTATTTT; CDR3: CAFSQLSKDTQYF